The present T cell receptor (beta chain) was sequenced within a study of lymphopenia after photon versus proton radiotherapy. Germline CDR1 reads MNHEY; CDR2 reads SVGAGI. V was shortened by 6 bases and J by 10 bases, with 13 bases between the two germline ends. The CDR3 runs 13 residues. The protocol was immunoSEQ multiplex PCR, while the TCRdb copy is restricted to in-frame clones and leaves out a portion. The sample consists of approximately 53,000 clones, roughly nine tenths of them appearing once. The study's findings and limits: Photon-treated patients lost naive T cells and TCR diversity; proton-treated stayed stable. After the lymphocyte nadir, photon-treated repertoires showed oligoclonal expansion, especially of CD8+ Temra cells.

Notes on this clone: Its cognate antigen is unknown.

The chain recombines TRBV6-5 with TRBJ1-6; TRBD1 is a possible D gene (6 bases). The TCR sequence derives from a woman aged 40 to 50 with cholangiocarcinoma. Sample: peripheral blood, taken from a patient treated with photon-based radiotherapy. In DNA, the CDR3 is TGTGCCAGCAGATCGGACAGAGGCTCACCCCTCCACTTT. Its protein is CASRSDRGSPLHF.